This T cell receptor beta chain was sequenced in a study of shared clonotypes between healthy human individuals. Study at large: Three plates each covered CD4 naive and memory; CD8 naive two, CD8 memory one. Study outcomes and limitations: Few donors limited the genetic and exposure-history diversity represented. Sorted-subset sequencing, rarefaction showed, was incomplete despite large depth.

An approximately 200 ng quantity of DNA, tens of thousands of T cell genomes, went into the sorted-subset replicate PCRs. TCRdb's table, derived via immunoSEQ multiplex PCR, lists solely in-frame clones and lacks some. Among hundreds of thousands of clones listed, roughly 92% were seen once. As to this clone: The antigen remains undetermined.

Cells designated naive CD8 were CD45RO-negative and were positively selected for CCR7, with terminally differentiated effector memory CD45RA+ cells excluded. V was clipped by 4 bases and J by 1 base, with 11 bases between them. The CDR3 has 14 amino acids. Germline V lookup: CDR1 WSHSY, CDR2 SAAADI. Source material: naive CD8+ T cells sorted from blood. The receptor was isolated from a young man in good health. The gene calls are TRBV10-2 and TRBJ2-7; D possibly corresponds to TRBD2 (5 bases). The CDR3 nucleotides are TGCGCCAGCAGTGGACGGGATGATTCCTACGAGCAGTACTTC. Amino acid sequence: CASSGRDDSYEQYF.